This T cell receptor beta chain was identified during a study of blood T cell repertoires in COVID-19. Repertoires were generated with immunoSEQ multiplex PCR, while TCRdb's copy carries only in-frame clones and drops some. The sample has 270,000 or so clones, roughly 85% seen once. Input material: peripheral blood. The source is a woman aged 18-30 years with acute or convalescent COVID-19.

CDR3 region: CASSLLSSGRVYNEQFF. In DNA, the CDR3 is TGTGCCAGCAGCCTTCTCAGTAGCGGGAGAGTTTACAATGAGCAGTTCTTC. The chain links TRBV7-4 to TRBJ2-1, with 9 bases identical to TRBD2. The CDR3 is 17 amino acids. From germline, CDR1 is SGHVT and CDR2 SQSDAQ. Trimming removed 5 bases from V and 4 bases from J; junction bases left unmatched: 12.